This T cell receptor (beta chain) was recorded in a study of T cells in Graves' hyperthyroidism and ophthalmopathy. Broader study findings: Most clonotypes that expanded in the thyroid above 0.001 also showed up in blood. Before onset, by a median of around 6.1 months, the model predicted ophthalmopathy.

This clonotype came up many times. The antigen is not known. The CDR3 regions of TCR beta were amplified from RNA transcripts. HTBI primers were the set used in a first-round RT-PCR of the TCR CDR3. One entry per CDR3 protein, called by TCRdb with MiXCR from the multiplex PCR reads. The sample consists of 600,000 to 700,000 distinct CDR3 sequences, around 15% of them appearing once. Trimming removed 3 bases from V and 8 bases from J; junction bases left unmatched: 19. The CDR3 runs 17 residues. Germline V CDR1 and CDR2: GTSNPN, SVGIG (reference sequence). The source is a middle-aged woman with Graves' ophthalmopathy. V is TRBV30 and J is TRBJ2-4, with TRBD2 matching 7 bases. Sequenced material: blood. The CDR3, as DNA: TGTGCCTGGAGCGCCCTAGGGAGGGGAAGGAGAGTGGACATTCAGTACTTC. Protein sequence: CAWSALGRGRRVDIQYF.